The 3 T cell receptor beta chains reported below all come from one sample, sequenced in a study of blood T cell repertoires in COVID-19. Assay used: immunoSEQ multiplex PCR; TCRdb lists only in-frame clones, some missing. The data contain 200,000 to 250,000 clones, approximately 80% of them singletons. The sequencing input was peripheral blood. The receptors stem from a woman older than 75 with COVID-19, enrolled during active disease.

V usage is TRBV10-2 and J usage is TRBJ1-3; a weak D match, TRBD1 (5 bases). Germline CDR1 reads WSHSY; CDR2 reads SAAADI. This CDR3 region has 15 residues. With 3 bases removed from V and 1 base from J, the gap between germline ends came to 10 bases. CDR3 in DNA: TGCGCCAGCAGTGAAGGAGGGGTATCTGGAAACACCATATATTTT. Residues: CASSEGGVSGNTIYF.

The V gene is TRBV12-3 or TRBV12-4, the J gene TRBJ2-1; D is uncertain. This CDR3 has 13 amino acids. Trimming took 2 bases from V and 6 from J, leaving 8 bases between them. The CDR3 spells CASSLSPGNEQFF. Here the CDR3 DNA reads TGTGCCAGCAGTTTATCGCCGGGCAATGAGCAGTTCTTC.

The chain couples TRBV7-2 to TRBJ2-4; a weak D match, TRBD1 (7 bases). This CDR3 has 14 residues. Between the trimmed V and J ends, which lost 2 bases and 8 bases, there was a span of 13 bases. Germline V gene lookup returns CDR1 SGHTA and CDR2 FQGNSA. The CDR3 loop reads CASSLWGRGDIQYF. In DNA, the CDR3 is TGTGCCAGCAGCTTATGGGGCAGGGGGGACATTCAGTACTTC.